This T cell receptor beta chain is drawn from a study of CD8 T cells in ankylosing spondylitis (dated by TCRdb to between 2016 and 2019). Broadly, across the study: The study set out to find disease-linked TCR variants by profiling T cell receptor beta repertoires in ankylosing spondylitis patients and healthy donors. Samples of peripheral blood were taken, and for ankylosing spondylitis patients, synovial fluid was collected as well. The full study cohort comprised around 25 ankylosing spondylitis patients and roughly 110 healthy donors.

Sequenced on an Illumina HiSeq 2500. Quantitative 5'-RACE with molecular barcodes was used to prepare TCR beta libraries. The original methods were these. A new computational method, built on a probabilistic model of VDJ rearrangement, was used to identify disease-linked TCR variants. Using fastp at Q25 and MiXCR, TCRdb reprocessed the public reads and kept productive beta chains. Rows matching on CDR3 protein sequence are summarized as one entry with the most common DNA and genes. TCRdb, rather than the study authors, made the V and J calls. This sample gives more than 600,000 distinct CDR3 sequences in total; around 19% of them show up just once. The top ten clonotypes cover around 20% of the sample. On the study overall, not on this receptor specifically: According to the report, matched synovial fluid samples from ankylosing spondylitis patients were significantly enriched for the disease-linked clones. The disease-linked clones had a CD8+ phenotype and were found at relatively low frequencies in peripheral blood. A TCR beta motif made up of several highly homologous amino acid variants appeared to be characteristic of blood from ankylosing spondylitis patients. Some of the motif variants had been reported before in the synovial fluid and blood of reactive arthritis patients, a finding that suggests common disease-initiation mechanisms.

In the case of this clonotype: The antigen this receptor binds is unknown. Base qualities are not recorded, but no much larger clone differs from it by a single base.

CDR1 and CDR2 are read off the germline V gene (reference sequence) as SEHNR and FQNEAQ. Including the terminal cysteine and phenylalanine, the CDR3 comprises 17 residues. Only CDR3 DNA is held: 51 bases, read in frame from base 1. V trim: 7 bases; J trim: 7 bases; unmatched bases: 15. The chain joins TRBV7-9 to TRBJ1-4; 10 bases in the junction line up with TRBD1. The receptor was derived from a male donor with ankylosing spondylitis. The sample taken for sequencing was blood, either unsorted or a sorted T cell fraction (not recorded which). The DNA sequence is TGTGCCAGCACCCATACCGACAGGGGGCTCTCAAGTGAAAAACTGTTTTTT. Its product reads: CASTHTDRGLSSEKLFF. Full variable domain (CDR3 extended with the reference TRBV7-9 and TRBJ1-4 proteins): DTGVSQNPRHKITKRGQNVTFRCDPISEHNRLYWYRQTLGQGPEFLTYFQNEAQLEKSRLLSDRFSAERPKGSFSTLEIQRTEQGDSAMYLCASTHTDRGLSSEKLFFGSGTQLSVL.